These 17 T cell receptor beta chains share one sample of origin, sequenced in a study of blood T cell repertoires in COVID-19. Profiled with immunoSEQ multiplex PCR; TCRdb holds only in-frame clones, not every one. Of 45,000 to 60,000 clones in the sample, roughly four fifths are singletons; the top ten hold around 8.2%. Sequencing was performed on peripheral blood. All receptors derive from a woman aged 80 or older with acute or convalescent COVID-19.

The CDR3 here is CASRPYRAGGTEAFF. For the CDR3, the DNA is TGTGCCAGCAGGCCCTACAGGGCGGGCGGCACTGAAGCTTTCTTT. The chain carries TRBV2 and TRBJ1-1; D might be TRBD1 (6 bases). Trimming took 6 bases from V and 4 from J, leaving 18 bases between them. The CDR3 is 15 amino acids. Germline V gives CDR1 SNHLY, CDR2 FYNNEI.

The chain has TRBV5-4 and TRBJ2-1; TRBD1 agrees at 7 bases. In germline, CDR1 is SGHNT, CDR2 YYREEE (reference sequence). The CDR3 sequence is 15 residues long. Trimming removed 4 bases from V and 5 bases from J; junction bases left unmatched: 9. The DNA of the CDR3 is TGTGCCAGCAGCGCCAGGGGGTACCTAAACAATGAGCAGTTCTTC. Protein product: CASSARGYLNNEQFF.

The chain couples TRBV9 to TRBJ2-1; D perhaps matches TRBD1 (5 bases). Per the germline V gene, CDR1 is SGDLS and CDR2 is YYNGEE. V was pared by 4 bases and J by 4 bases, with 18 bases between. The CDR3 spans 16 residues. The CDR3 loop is CASSTHSRGTYNEQFF. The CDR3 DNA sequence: TGTGCCAGCAGCACCCATTCAAGGGGTACTTACAATGAGCAGTTCTTC.

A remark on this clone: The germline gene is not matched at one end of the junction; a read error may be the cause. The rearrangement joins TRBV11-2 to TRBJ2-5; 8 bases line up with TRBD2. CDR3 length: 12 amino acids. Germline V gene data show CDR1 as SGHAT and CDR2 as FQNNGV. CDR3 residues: CASSPPAGLVHF. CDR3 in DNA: TGTGCCAGCAGCCCCCCCGCGGGACTAGTTCACTTC. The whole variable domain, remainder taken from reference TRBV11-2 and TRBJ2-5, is EAGVAQSPRYKIIEKRQSVAFWCNPISGHATLYWYQQILGQGPKLLIQFQNNGVVDDSQLPKDRFSAERLKGVDSTLKIQPAKLEDSAVYLCASSPPAGLVHFGPGTRLLVL.

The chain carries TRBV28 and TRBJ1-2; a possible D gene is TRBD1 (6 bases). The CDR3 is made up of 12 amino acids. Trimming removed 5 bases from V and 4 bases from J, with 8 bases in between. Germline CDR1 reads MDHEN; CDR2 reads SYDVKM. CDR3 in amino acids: CASSEDSYGYTF. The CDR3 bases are TGTGCCAGCAGTGAGGACAGCTATGGCTACACCTTC.

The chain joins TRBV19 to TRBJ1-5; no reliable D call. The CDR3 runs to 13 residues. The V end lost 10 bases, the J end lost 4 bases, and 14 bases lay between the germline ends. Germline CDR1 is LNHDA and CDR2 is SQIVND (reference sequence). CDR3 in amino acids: CATCRPLNQPQHF. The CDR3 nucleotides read TGTGCCACCTGCAGGCCTCTAAATCAGCCCCAGCATTTT. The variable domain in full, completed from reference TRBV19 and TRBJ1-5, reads DGGITQSPKYLFRKEGQNVTLSCEQNLNHDAMYWYRQDPGQGLRLIYYSQIVNDFQKGDIAEGYSVSREKKESFPLTVTSAQKNPTAFYLCATCRPLNQPQHFGDGTRLSIL.

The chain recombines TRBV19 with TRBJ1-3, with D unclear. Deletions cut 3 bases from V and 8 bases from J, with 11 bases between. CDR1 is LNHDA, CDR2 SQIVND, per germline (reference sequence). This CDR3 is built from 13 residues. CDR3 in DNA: TGTGCCAGTAGTATGAGCGGTGGGGACACCATATATTTT. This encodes CASSMSGGDTIYF.

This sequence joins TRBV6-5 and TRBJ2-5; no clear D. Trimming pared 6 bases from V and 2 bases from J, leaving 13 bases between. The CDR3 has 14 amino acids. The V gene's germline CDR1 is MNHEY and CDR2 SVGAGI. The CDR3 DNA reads TGTGCCAGCAGCCGAAATGGGCCGCAAGAGACCCAGTACTTC. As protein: CASSRNGPQETQYF.

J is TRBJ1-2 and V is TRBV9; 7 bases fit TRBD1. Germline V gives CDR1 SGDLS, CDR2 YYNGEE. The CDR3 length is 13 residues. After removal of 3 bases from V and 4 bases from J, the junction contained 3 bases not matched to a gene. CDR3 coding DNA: TGTGCCAGCAGCGAAGGGACAGCCTATGGCTACACCTTC. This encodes CASSEGTAYGYTF.

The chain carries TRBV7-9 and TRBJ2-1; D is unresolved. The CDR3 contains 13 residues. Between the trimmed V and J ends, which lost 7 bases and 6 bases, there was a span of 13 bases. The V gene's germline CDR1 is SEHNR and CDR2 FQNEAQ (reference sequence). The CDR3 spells CASIPSIGNEQFF. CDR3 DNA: TGTGCCAGCATCCCTTCGATCGGCAATGAGCAGTTCTTC. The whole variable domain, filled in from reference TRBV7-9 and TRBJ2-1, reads DTGVSQNPRHKITKRGQNVTFRCDPISEHNRLYWYRQTLGQGPEFLTYFQNEAQLEKSRLLSDRFSAERPKGSFSTLEIQRTEQGDSAMYLCASIPSIGNEQFFGPGTRLTVL.

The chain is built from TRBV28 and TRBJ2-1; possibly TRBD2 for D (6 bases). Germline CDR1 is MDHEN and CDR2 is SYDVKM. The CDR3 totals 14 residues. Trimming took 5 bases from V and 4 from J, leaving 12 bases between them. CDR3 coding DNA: TGTGCCAGCAGTCCCCCCGCGGGGTACAATGAGCAGTTCTTC. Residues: CASSPPAGYNEQFF.

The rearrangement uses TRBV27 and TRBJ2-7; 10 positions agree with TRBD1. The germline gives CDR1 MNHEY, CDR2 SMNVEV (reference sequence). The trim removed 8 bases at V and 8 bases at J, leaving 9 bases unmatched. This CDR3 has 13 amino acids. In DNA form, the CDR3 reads TGTGCCAGCTGGACGGGACAGGGGAGAAAGCAGTACTTC. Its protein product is CASWTGQGRKQYF.

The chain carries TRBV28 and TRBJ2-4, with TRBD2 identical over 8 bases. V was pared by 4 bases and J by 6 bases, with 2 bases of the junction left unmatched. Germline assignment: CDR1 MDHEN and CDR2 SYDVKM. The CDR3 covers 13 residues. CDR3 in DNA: TGTGCCAGCAGTTCCGGGGGGGGAAACATTCAGTACTTC. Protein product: CASSSGGGNIQYF.

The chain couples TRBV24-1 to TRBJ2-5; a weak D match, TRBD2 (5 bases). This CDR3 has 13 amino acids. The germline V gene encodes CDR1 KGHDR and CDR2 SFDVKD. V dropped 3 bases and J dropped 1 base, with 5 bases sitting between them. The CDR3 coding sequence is TGTGCCACCAGTGATGGGAGCCAAGAGACCCAGTACTTC. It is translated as CATSDGSQETQYF.

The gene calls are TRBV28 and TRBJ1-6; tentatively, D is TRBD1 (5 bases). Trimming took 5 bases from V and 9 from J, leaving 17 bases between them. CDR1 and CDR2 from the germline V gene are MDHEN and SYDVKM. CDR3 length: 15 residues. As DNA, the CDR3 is TGTGCCAGCAGTCCCCGGACATCTAGTGGTTCACCCCTCCACTTT. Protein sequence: CASSPRTSSGSPLHF.

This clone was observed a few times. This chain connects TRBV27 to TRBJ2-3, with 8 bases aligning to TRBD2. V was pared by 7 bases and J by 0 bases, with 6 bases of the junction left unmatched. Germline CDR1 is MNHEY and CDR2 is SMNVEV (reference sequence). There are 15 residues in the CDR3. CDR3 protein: CASNPLAASTDTQYF. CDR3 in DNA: TGTGCCAGCAACCCACTAGCGGCTAGCACAGATACGCAGTATTTT.

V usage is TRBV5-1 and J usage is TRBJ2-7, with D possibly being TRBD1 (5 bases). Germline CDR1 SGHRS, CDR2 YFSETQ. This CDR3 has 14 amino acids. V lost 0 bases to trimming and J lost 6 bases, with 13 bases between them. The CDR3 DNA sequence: TGCGCCAGCAGCTTGGGGGGCGCAGGGCGCGAGCAGTACTTC. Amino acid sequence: CASSLGGAGREQYF.